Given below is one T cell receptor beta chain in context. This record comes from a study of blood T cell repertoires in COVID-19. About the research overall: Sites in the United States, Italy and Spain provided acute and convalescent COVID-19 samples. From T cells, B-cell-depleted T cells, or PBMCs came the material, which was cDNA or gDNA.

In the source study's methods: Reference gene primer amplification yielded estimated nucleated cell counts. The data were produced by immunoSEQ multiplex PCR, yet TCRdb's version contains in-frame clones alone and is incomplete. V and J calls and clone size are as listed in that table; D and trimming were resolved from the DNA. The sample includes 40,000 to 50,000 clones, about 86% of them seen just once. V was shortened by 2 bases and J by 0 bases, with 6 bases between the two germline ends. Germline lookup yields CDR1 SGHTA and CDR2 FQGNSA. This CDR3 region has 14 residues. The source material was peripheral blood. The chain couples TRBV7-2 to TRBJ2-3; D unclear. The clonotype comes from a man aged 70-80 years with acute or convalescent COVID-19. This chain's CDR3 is CASSLLTSTDTQYF. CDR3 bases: TGTGCCAGCAGCTTACTCACTAGCACAGATACGCAGTATTTT.